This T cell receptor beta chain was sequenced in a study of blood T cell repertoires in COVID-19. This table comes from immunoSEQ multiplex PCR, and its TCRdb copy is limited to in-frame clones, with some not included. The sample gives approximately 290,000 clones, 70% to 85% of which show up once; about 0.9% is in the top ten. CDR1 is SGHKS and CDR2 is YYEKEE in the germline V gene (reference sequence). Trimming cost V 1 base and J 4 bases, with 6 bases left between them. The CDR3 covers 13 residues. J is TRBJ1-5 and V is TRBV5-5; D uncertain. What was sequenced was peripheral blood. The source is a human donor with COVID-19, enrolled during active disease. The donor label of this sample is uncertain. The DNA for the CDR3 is TGTGCCAGCAGCTTGTACGGTAATCAGCCCCAGCATTTT. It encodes CASSLYGNQPQHF.